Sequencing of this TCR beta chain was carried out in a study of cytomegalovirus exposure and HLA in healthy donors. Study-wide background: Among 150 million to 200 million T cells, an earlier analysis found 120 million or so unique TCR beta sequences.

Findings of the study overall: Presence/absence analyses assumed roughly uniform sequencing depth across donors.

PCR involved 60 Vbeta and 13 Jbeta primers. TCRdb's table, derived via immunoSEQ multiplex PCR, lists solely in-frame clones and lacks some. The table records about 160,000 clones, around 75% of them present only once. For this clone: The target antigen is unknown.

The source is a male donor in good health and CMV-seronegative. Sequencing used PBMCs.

The CDR3 here is CASSYGGNEQFF. CDR3 DNA: TGTGCCAGCAGTTATGGGGGGAATGAGCAGTTCTTC. This chain links TRBV6-1 with TRBJ2-1; tentatively, D is TRBD2 (6 bases). CDR3 length: 12 amino acids. Germline V gives CDR1 MNHNS, CDR2 SASEGT. The germline V and J ends were trimmed by 5 bases and 7 bases, with 9 bases remaining between them.